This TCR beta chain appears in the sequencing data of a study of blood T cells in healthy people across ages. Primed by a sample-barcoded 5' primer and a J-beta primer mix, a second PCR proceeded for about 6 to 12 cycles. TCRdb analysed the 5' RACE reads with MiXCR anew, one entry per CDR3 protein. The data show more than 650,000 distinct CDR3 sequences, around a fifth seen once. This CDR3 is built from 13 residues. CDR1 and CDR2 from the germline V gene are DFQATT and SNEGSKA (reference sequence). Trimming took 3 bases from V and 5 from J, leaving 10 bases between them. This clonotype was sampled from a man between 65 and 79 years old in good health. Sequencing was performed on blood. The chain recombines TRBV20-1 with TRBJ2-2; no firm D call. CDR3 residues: CSASPTRTGELFF. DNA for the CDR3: TGCAGTGCTAGTCCCACCCGGACCGGGGAGCTGTTTTTT.